Each of the 18 T cell receptor beta chains below was sequenced from the same sample in a study of T cells after yellow fever vaccination (dated by TCRdb to the late 2010s). The intended sense of this specimen's treatment or condition label: live attenuated yellow fever vaccine strain. Libraries were built with 5' RACE. Sequencer: Illumina HiSeq 2500. The public reads were reanalyzed by TCRdb: fastp trimming at Q25, MiXCR alignment, in-frame beta chains only. Every distinct CDR3 protein forms one entry, paired with its most common genes and DNA. This sample gives approximately 300,000 distinct CDR3 sequences in total; approximately 13% of them show up just once. The ten largest clones represent roughly 0.5% of the sample. The specimen was CD4+ T cells sorted from PBMCs, collected 45 days after the yellow fever booster vaccination. All receptors derive from a man aged 25-40 years who received the YFV17D yellow fever vaccine.

The gene calls are TRBV27 and TRBJ1-2, with 9 bases matching TRBD1. With V trimmed by 5 bases and J by 8 bases, 9 bases remained unmatched. Germline loops: CDR1 MNHEY, CDR2 SMNVEV (reference sequence). This CDR3 contains 14 residues. CDR3 DNA: TGTGCCAGCAGTCCCGCGGACAGGGGTTGGGGCTACACCTTC. Its protein is CASSPADRGWGYTF.

This clonotype was seen a few times. CDR3 region: CSARKGQSNQPQHF. The CDR3 DNA reads as TGCAGTGCTAGAAAGGGACAGAGCAATCAGCCCCAGCATTTT. The rearrangement uses TRBV20-1 and TRBJ1-5, with 7 bases aligning to TRBD1. Germline CDR1 reads DFQATT; CDR2 reads SNEGSKA (reference sequence). V gave up 2 bases and J gave up 1 base; unmatched junction bases: 2. The length of the CDR3 is 14 residues.

The V call is TRBV29-1, the J call TRBJ2-3, with D perhaps TRBD1 (6 bases). CDR3 length: 14 residues. V gave up 7 bases and J gave up 1 base, with 15 bases separating them. Germline lookup yields CDR1 SQVTM and CDR2 ANQGSEA. The CDR3 region has the DNA TGCAGCGGCGGAACAGGGCTAGGCACAGATACGCAGTATTTT. This translates into CSGGTGLGTDTQYF.

V is TRBV5-1 and J is TRBJ2-1; 10 bases are a match to TRBD2. CDR1 SGHRS and CDR2 YFSETQ come from the germline V gene. V was pared by 4 bases and J by 6 bases, with 4 bases of the junction left unmatched. The CDR3 extends over 14 amino acids. The CDR3 nucleotides are TGCGCCAGCAGCACTAGCGGGATAGGCAATGAGCAGTTCTTC. Protein product: CASSTSGIGNEQFF.

V and J are TRBV6-1 and TRBJ2-7; 8 positions agree with TRBD1. Trimming took 10 bases from V and 4 from J; bases not matched to a gene: 9. Germline V gives CDR1 MNHNS, CDR2 SASEGT. The CDR3 runs to 13 residues. In DNA form, the CDR3 reads TGTGCCACCTCAGGGGGCGTCAGGTACGAGCAGTACTTC. Translating it yields CATSGGVRYEQYF.

The chain links TRBV7-8 to TRBJ2-4; D unclear. The germline gives CDR1 SGHVS, CDR2 FQNEAQ. This CDR3 comprises 16 residues. Trimming shortened V by 5 bases and J by 2 bases, and 16 bases separated the two germline ends. As DNA, the CDR3 is TGTGCCAGCAGCCCCAGTGGGCAGGCCACCAAAAACATTCAGTACTTC. This codes for CASSPSGQATKNIQYF. The full variable domain, in which reference TRBV7-8 and TRBJ2-4 provide the parts outside the CDR3, is GAGVSQSPRYKVAKRGQDVALRCDPISGHVSLFWYQQALGQGPEFLTYFQNEAQLDKSGLPSDRFFAERPEGSVSTLKIQRTQQEDSAVYLCASSPSGQATKNIQYFGAGTRLSVL.

This clonotype came up many times. The chain carries TRBV20-1 and TRBJ2-7, with TRBD2 identical over 8 bases. The CDR3 runs 15 residues. Germline V gene sequence: CDR1 DFQATT, CDR2 SNEGSKA (reference sequence). Germline trimming cut 6 bases from V and 4 bases from J; bases unmatched to any gene: 14. CDR3 nucleotide sequence: TGCAGTGCCTCTCGAGGGACGGGAGGGCCGTACGAGCAGTACTTC. Its protein is CSASRGTGGPYEQYF.

The genes are TRBV21-1 and TRBJ2-3; the D call of TRBD1 is as the table states it, not checked on the DNA. TRBV21-1 is annotated as a pseudogene. The CDR3 sequence is 15 residues long. The CDR3 sequence: CASSKRPGYTDTQYF. For the CDR3, the DNA is TGTGCCAGCAGCAAACGTCCGGGATACACAGATACGCAGTATTTT.

This CDR3 is CASSLIGAPYNEQFF. In nucleotides, the CDR3 is TGTGCCAGCAGCTTAATCGGAGCCCCCTACAATGAGCAGTTCTTC. The V call is TRBV7-2, the J call TRBJ2-1; D remains unclear. Trimming took 2 bases from V and 2 from J, leaving 10 bases between them. Germline V gene lookup returns CDR1 SGHTA and CDR2 FQGNSA. The CDR3 has 15 residues.

The chain has TRBV7-8 and TRBJ2-3; D is unclear. Trimming pared 5 bases from V and 5 bases from J, leaving 14 bases between. Germline lookup yields CDR1 SGHVS and CDR2 FQNEAQ. The length of the CDR3 is 14 residues. CDR3 in DNA: TGTGCCAGCAGCCTCGGTAAAGGCCAAGATACGCAGTATTTT. Translating gives CASSLGKGQDTQYF.

The chain joins TRBV18 to TRBJ2-7; D unresolved. The CDR3 consists of 14 residues. V lost 2 bases and J lost 5, with 13 bases in between. Germline V gene sequence: CDR1 KGHSH, CDR2 LQKENI. The CDR3 DNA reads TGTGCCAGCTCACCATCTCAGGTGGGCGACGAGCAGTACTTC. Translated: CASSPSQVGDEQYF.

In DNA form, the CDR3 reads TGCGCCAGCAGCTTGGAGCCCAGACAAGAGACCCAGTACTTC. Translated: CASSLEPRQETQYF. The chain employs TRBV5-1 and TRBJ2-5; D call uncertain. V gave up 0 bases and J gave up 2 bases, with 8 bases separating them. The CDR3 runs 14 residues. Germline V gene data show CDR1 as SGHRS and CDR2 as YFSETQ.

The rearrangement links TRBV6-1 to TRBJ2-6, with TRBD1 as a possible D gene (6 bases). The germline V gene has CDR1 MNHNS and CDR2 SASEGT. V lost 6 bases and J 1 base, leaving 13 bases between the germline ends. The CDR3 extends over 16 amino acids. CDR3: CASRSGALSGANVLTF. The CDR3 DNA is TGTGCCAGCAGGTCAGGGGCTCTTTCTGGGGCCAACGTCCTGACTTTC.

This clonotype has a count of ten or more. The chain is built from TRBV7-2 and TRBJ2-2; 8 bases align to TRBD1. V lost 3 bases, J lost 5 bases, and 5 bases stayed unmatched. Germline values: CDR1 SGHTA, CDR2 FQGNSA. CDR3 length: 15 amino acids. CDR3 in amino acids: CASSFRTGRTGELFF. CDR3 bases: TGTGCCAGCAGCTTCCGGACAGGGCGTACCGGGGAGCTGTTTTTT.

This clonotype has a handful of counts. The rearrangement joins TRBV7-9 to TRBJ2-1; TRBD2 aligns across 7 bases. The ends lost 5 bases at V and 13 bases at J; junction bases unmatched: 11. Germline assignment: CDR1 SEHNR and CDR2 FQNEAQ (reference sequence). CDR3 length: 13 residues. CDR3 region: CASSPVLAGNQFF. The CDR3 DNA follows: TGTGCCAGCAGCCCCGTCTTAGCGGGTAACCAGTTCTTC.

This chain links TRBV11-2 with TRBJ2-7, with a possible D match to TRBD1 (5 bases). Germline-derived CDR1 and CDR2 are SGHAT and FQNNGV. Trimming took 4 bases from V and 0 from J, leaving 10 bases between them. The CDR3 is made up of 14 amino acids. The chain's CDR3 is CASSSHGASYEQYF. In nucleotides, the CDR3 is TGTGCCAGCAGCTCACATGGGGCCTCCTACGAGCAGTACTTC.

The V and J genes are TRBV2 and TRBJ1-1; D uncertain. This CDR3 has 14 residues. Germline V gives CDR1 SNHLY, CDR2 FYNNEI. V was cut by 3 bases and J by 1 base, with 9 bases left in between. The CDR3 region has the DNA TGTGCCAGCAGTGATGGGCGGCCGAACACTGAAGCTTTCTTT. Translation gives CASSDGRPNTEAFF.

This chain uses TRBV7-9 with TRBJ1-3; D is unclear. Trimming cost V 2 bases and J 3 bases, with 8 bases left between them. Germline V gives CDR1 SEHNR, CDR2 FQNEAQ (reference sequence). The CDR3 runs to 14 residues. CDR3 amino acids: CASSLKEGGNTIYF. The CDR3 nucleotides are TGTGCCAGCAGCTTAAAGGAAGGTGGAAACACCATATATTTT.